This T cell receptor beta chain was recorded in a study of cytomegalovirus exposure and HLA in healthy donors. Study-level findings and limits: A link between a missense DCLRE1C variant and TCR beta V- and J-gene trimming emerged from a later analysis. Highest at DRB1 and lowest at HLA-C, TCR association rates differed among HLA loci in a later analysis. Productive status was seen about 87% or about 30% of the time for most TCR beta V segments in an earlier analysis. Among the most significant clusters, several appeared linked to common viral pathogens in a later analysis.

Germline assignment: CDR1 LNHNV and CDR2 YYDKDF (reference sequence). The V end lost 0 bases, the J end lost 1 base, and 6 bases lay between the germline ends. The CDR3 has 14 amino acids. As regards this clone: Its specificity is not known.

The study ran its PCR with 60 Vbeta and 13 Jbeta primers. Data came from immunoSEQ multiplex PCR; TCRdb stores just in-frame clones and leaves some out. The data show approximately 150,000 clones, about 85% seen once. J is TRBJ1-1 and V is TRBV15; D not certain. This TCR derives from a boy aged 2 to 10 in good health and CMV-seronegative. Material: PBMCs. CDR3 residues: CATSRDRRNTEAFF. The CDR3, as DNA: TGTGCCACCAGCAGAGATAGGAGGAACACTGAAGCTTTCTTT.